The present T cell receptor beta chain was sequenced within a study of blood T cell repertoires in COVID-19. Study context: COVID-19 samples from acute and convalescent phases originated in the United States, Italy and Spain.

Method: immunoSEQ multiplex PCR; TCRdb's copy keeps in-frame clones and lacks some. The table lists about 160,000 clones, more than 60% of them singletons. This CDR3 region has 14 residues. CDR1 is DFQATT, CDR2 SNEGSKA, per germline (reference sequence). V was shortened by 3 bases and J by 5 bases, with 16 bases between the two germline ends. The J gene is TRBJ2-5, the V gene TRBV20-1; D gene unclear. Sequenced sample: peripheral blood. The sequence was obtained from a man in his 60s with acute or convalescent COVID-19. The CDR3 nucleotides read TGCAGTGCTAGTGAAGTGGGCCCCAAGGAGACCCAGTACTTC. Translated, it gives CSASEVGPKETQYF.